These T cell receptor beta chains were read from a single sample in a study of T cells in Graves' hyperthyroidism and ophthalmopathy. TCRdb reprocessed the multiplex PCR reads with MiXCR, giving one entry per CDR3 protein. The sample shows about 380,000 distinct CDR3 sequences, roughly 14% of them seen only once. Sample: blood. The receptors were sampled from a man aged 25-45 years with Graves' hyperthyroidism that later progressed to Graves' ophthalmopathy. The CDR3 runs from the conserved cysteine through the conserved F or W. The D gene is left open where the match is weak. Clone size is shown for a subset of rows, as once, few, many or a class of expanded clone.

TRBV29-1,.,TRBJ2-3,many,CSGKVRATQYF,TGCAGCGGCAAGGTTAGGGCTACGCAGTATTTT
TRBV11-3,.,TRBJ2-1,many,CASSLGASGVRREQFF,TGTGCCAGCAGCTTAGGGGCCTCAGGTGTAAGACGTGAGCAGTTCTTC
TRBV12-3/TRBV12-4,TRBD2,TRBJ2-7,many,CASSLGLAGAYEQYF,TGTGCCAGCAGCTTAGGTCTAGCGGGGGCCTACGAGCAGTACTTC
TRBV7-7,TRBD2,TRBJ2-2,few,CASSRSSGGPIGELFF,TGTGCCAGCAGCCGATCTAGCGGGGGCCCCATCGGGGAGCTGTTTTTT
TRBV28,.,TRBJ1-3,.,CASSGPLRSSGNTIYF,TGTGCCAGCAGTGGCCCCCTACGGAGCTCTGGAAACACCATATATTTT
TRBV11-3,.,TRBJ2-1,many,CASSSAGFAVYGEQFF,TGTGCCAGCAGCTCGGCAGGGTTCGCAGTGTATGGTGAGCAGTTCTTC
TRBV7-8,.,TRBJ1-1,.,CASSFPIHGTEAFF,TGTGCCAGCAGCTTCCCCATTCACGGGACTGAAGCTTTCTTT
TRBV9,.,TRBJ1-4,.,CASTPGAGTNEKLFF,TGTGCCAGCACGCCTGGGGCAGGGACTAATGAAAAACTGTTTTTT
TRBV20-1,.,TRBJ2-7,many,CSARGAGLYEQYF,TGCAGTGCCCGAGGGGCAGGGCTCTACGAGCAGTACTTC
TRBV5-1,.,TRBJ1-2,many,CASSLQGFGYGYTF,TGCGCCAGCAGCTTACAGGGTTTTGGCTATGGCTACACCTTC
TRBV29-1,TRBD1,TRBJ2-5,.,CSVPGQGAQETQYF,TGCAGCGTCCCTGGACAGGGGGCCCAAGAGACCCAGTACTTC
TRBV25-1,.,TRBJ1-1,.,CASSEGPSKSGAFF,TGTGCCAGCAGTGAAGGGCCCTCCAAGTCGGGAGCTTTCTTT
TRBV7-7,.,TRBJ2-1,few,CASSLVTGDYEQFF,TGTGCCAGCAGCTTAGTAACAGGGGACTATGAGCAGTTCTTC
TRBV20-1,.,TRBJ2-7,.,CSARDREIPYEQYF,TGCAGTGCTAGAGATCGGGAGATACCCTACGAGCAGTACTTC
TRBV6-1,.,TRBJ2-7,many,CASSARVGRYEQYF,TGTGCCAGCAGTGCCAGGGTGGGCCGCTACGAGCAGTACTTC
TRBV10-1,TRBD1,TRBJ2-3,.,CASRPPGTAPSTDTQYF,TGCGCCAGTAGACCTCCCGGGACAGCACCTAGCACAGATACGCAGTATTTT
TRBV4-1,TRBD1,TRBJ2-1,.,CASSRGTGGRSYNEQFF,TGCGCCAGCAGCCGAGGGACAGGGGGCCGCTCCTACAATGAGCAGTTCTTC
TRBV15,.,TRBJ1-5,.,CATSRDWAHDSNQPQHF,TGTGCCACCAGCAGAGATTGGGCACATGATAGCAATCAGCCCCAGCATTTT
TRBV7-2,.,TRBJ1-4,many,CASSLALRANEKLFF,TGTGCCAGCAGCTTAGCTTTGAGGGCCAATGAAAAACTGTTTTTT
TRBV7-8,TRBD2,TRBJ2-7,few,CASSLRGGGASYEQYF,TGTGCCAGCAGCTTACGGGGGGGAGGGGCCTCCTACGAGCAGTACTTC
TRBV12-3/TRBV12-4,.,TRBJ2-2,many,CASNHSPTNTGELFF,TGTGCCAGCAACCACTCGCCTACGAACACCGGGGAGCTGTTTTTT
TRBV6-5,TRBD1,TRBJ1-1,few,CASSYRGGQGGAKTEAFF,TGTGCCAGCAGTTACCGCGGCGGACAGGGGGGCGCAAAAACTGAAGCTTTCTTT
TRBV6-1,TRBD1,TRBJ2-2,.,CASGTGDSGELFF,TGTGCCAGTGGGACAGGGGATTCCGGGGAGCTGTTTTTT
TRBV19,.,TRBJ1-5,.,CASTSQAGIYSNQPQHF,TGTGCCAGTACCTCCCAGGCAGGGATTTATAGCAATCAGCCCCAGCATTTT
TRBV27,.,TRBJ2-7,many,CASSPPYEQYF,TGTGCCAGCTCACCACCGTACGAGCAGTACTTC
TRBV9,TRBD1,TRBJ1-2,.,CASSVQPDPGGYYGYTF,TGTGCCAGCAGCGTTCAACCCGATCCAGGGGGCTACTATGGCTACACCTTC
TRBV9,TRBD1,TRBJ1-2,.,CASSIGQAGYTF,TGTGCCAGCAGCATCGGACAGGCTGGCTACACCTTC
TRBV7-9,TRBD2,TRBJ2-2,.,CASSLAPSGGNTGELFF,TGTGCCAGCAGCTTAGCCCCTAGCGGGGGGAACACCGGGGAGCTGTTTTTT
TRBV2,TRBD1,TRBJ1-5,many,CASSDGTGGNQPQHF,TGTGCCAGCAGTGATGGGACAGGGGGCAATCAGCCCCAGCATTTT
TRBV19,.,TRBJ1-4,.,CASSSNRVATNEKLFF,TGTGCCAGTTCCTCGAACAGGGTTGCAACTAATGAAAAACTGTTTTTT
TRBV7-3,TRBD2,TRBJ2-5,few,CASSLLAGRTQYF,TGTGCCAGCAGCTTACTAGCGGGCCGTACCCAGTACTTC
TRBV7-9,TRBD2,TRBJ2-4,few,CASSDSPSGSNIQYF,TGTGCCAGCAGCGACTCCCCTAGCGGGTCAAACATTCAGTACTTC
TRBV28,.,TRBJ2-2,many,CASSLRVVNTGELFF,TGTGCCAGCAGTTTGAGGGTTGTCAACACCGGGGAGCTGTTTTTT
TRBV27,.,TRBJ1-5,many,CASSLGQPYSNQPQHF,TGTGCCAGCAGCCTCGGGCAGCCCTATAGCAATCAGCCCCAGCATTTT
TRBV30,.,TRBJ2-7,.,CAWGEEDHEQYF,TGTGCCTGGGGTGAGGAGGACCACGAGCAGTACTTC
TRBV29-1,.,TRBJ1-2,.,CSVRAGDGYTF,TGCAGCGTTCGGGCAGGAGATGGCTACACCTTC